Listed below are T cell receptor beta chains from one sample, sequenced in a study of cytomegalovirus exposure and HLA in healthy donors. Method: immunoSEQ multiplex PCR; TCRdb's copy keeps in-frame clones and lacks some. The data hold some 150,000 clones, with 70% to 80% observed a single time. Sequencing was carried out using PBMCs. The receptors stem from a woman aged 50 to 65 in good health and CMV-seronegative. The CDR3 runs from the conserved cysteine through the conserved F or W. The D gene is left open where the match is weak. Clone size is given for some rows only: seen once, a few or many times, or a class if the clone is expanded.

D gene	clone size	J gene	V gene	CDR3 DNA	CDR3 protein
TRBD2	NA	TRBJ2-1	TRBV14	TGTGCCAGCAGCCAAGAGACTAGCGGGGGGAATGAGCAGTTCTTC	CASSQETSGGNEQFF
NA	once	TRBJ2-1	TRBV19	TGTGCCAGTAGTATCCAGGTGTACAATGAGCAGTTCTTC	CASSIQVYNEQFF
TRBD1	NA	TRBJ2-5	TRBV5-4	TGTGCCAGCAGCCCAGGACAGGGTGAGACCCAGTACTTC	CASSPGQGETQYF
NA	NA	TRBJ1-1	TRBV5-1	TGCGCCAGCAGCTTGGCCGCAGGGGAGAACACTGAAGCTTTCTTT	CASSLAAGENTEAFF
TRBD1	NA	TRBJ2-7	TRBV11-1	TGTGCCAGCAGCTTCGGACAGGGGAAGATGCAGTACTTC	CASSFGQGKMQYF
NA	NA	TRBJ1-2	TRBV28	TGTGCCAGCTCTCAGGGCTTTAGCTACACCTTC	CASSQGFSYTF
TRBD1	once	TRBJ2-7	TRBV7-9	TGTGCCAGCAGCCGACAGGGGGCAGTGGACGGGCAGTACTTC	CASSRQGAVDGQYF
NA	NA	TRBJ1-5	TRBV29-1	TGCAGCGCACAAACCGCTAGCAATCAGCCCCAGCATTTT	CSAQTASNQPQHF
TRBD1	NA	TRBJ1-6	TRBV2	TGTGCCAGCAGACCCCCCCAGGGGGCGACCTATAATTCACCCCTCCACTTT	CASRPPQGATYNSPLHF
TRBD1	NA	TRBJ2-6	TRBV11-2	TGTGCCAGCAGCTTAGATCCCCGGGACAGATACTCTGGGGCCAACGTCCTGACTTTC	CASSLDPRDRYSGANVLTF
TRBD2	NA	TRBJ2-5	TRBV15	TGTGCCACCAGCAGAACGCCGAGCGGGGGAGGGGAGACCCAGTACTTC	CATSRTPSGGGETQYF
NA	NA	TRBJ1-4	TRBV19	TGTGCCAGTAGTAAGGAGGACCGTGAAAAACTGTTTTTT	CASSKEDREKLFF
NA	NA	TRBJ2-7	TRBV6-5	TGTGCCAGCAGTTACAATCGGGTTTTCGAGCAGTACTTC	CASSYNRVFEQYF
TRBD1	NA	TRBJ1-2	TRBV9	TGTGCCAGCAGCGTAGGACAGGGATGGGTCTATGGCTACACCTTC	CASSVGQGWVYGYTF
NA	NA	TRBJ2-7	TRBV4-2	TGTGCCAGCAGCCAAGAGACAGTTACACTGAACGAGCAGTACTTC	CASSQETVTLNEQYF
TRBD2	NA	TRBJ2-7	TRBV30	TGTGCCTGGAGTGTCGGGGGGGGCGGCGAGCAGTACTTC	CAWSVGGGGEQYF
TRBD1	NA	TRBJ1-1	TRBV10-1	TGCGCCAGTCGACCGGGACAGGGTGGTGTGAACACTGAAGCTTTCTTT	CASRPGQGGVNTEAFF
TRBD1	NA	TRBJ1-1	TRBV2	TGTGCCAGCAGTGGGGGGACAGGGTTTGGTGAAGCTTTCTTT	CASSGGTGFGEAFF
NA	once	TRBJ2-3	TRBV6-6	TGTGCCAGCAGTAACGTTGGGGGGGGGCGGACAGATACGCAGTATTTT	CASSNVGGGRTDTQYF
NA	NA	TRBJ2-2	TRBV7-3	TGTGCCAGCAGCTTTGATCCGGGGATACCGAACACCGGGGAGCTGTTTTTT	CASSFDPGIPNTGELFF
NA	NA	TRBJ1-1	TRBV11-2	TGTGCCAGCAGCTTAGATCTTAGAGGGTATAATGAAGCTTTCTTT	CASSLDLRGYNEAFF
NA	NA	TRBJ1-1	TRBV2	TGTGCCAGCACCCTGGAGGACGCGGGAACTGAAGCTTTCTTT	CASTLEDAGTEAFF
NA	few	TRBJ2-7	TRBV19	TGTGCCAGTAGTCCGCTGGGCGGGCCCAACGAGCAGTACTTC	CASSPLGGPNEQYF
TRBD2	NA	TRBJ2-7	TRBV19	TGTGCCAGTAGTATTCTAGCGGGGGGTGCCTACGAGCAGTACTTC	CASSILAGGAYEQYF
NA	NA	TRBJ1-1	TRBV19	TGTGCCAGTAGTATAGTAGCGGGGTTCACTGAAGCTTTCTTT	CASSIVAGFTEAFF
TRBD1	few	TRBJ2-7	TRBV5-1	TGCGCCAGCAGCCTCATCGGACAGGGTTCCTACGAGCAGTACTTC	CASSLIGQGSYEQYF
TRBD2	NA	TRBJ2-3	TRBV19	TGTGCCAGTAGTACCGCGACTAGCGGGAGGCTTACAGATACGCAGTATTTT	CASSTATSGRLTDTQYF
NA	NA	TRBJ2-1	TRBV29-1	TGCAGCGTTGTAACCTACAATGAGCAGTTCTTC	CSVVTYNEQFF
TRBD2	NA	TRBJ2-5	TRBV7-9	TGTTCCAGCAGCCGAGGACTAGCGGGGAGACTCAACCGAGAGACCCAGTACTTC	CSSSRGLAGRLNRETQYF
TRBD1	NA	TRBJ2-5	TRBV2	TGTGCCAGCAGTCACAGGGGCCAAGAGACCCAGTACTTC	CASSHRGQETQYF
NA	NA	TRBJ2-5	TRBV7-9	TGTGCCAGCAGCCACCAGGGGCGCGGGGAGACCCAGTACTTC	CASSHQGRGETQYF
TRBD2	NA	TRBJ2-5	TRBV7-9	TGTGCCAGCAGCGCTCGACTAGCGTTGCAAGAGACCCAGTACTTC	CASSARLALQETQYF
TRBD2	NA	TRBJ2-1	TRBV6-1	TGTGCCAGCAGTGTAACCCCGGGGGCGGGGGGATCGAATGAGCAGTTCTTC	CASSVTPGAGGSNEQFF
TRBD1	NA	TRBJ1-2	TRBV9	TGTGCCAGCAGCGTAGGACAGGGATTTTCGTTGGGCTACACCTTC	CASSVGQGFSLGYTF
NA	NA	TRBJ1-1	TRBV6-4	TGTGCCAGCAGTCCCCAAATGAACACTGAAGCTTTCTTT	CASSPQMNTEAFF
TRBD1	NA	TRBJ2-7	TRBV7-9	TGTGCCAGCAGCTTATCATTCGGGACAGGGGGCACACGGCCCAGCGAGCAGTACTTC	CASSLSFGTGGTRPSEQYF
TRBD1	NA	TRBJ2-4	TRBV4-3	TGCGCCAGCAGCCAAGAAGTGCACAGGGGAAACATTCAGTACTTC	CASSQEVHRGNIQYF
NA	NA	TRBJ1-4	TRBV4-2	TGTGCCAGCAGCCAGAACAGGGATTTAAATGAAAAACTGTTTTTT	CASSQNRDLNEKLFF
TRBD2	NA	TRBJ2-1	TRBV4-2	TGTGCCAGCAGTCAAGCGGGGGGCAATTACAATGAGCAGTTCTTC	CASSQAGGNYNEQFF
NA	NA	TRBJ1-2	TRBV9	TGTGCCAGCAGCGTAGGATTGGGGCAGCCGCTTTTAGTCGATGGCTACACCTTC	CASSVGLGQPLLVDGYTF
TRBD1	once	TRBJ1-3	TRBV9	TGTGCCAGCAGCTGGGACAGGGGTTTGGCTGGAAACACCATATATTTT	CASSWDRGLAGNTIYF
TRBD1	NA	TRBJ1-6	TRBV5-6	TGTGCCAGCAGCTTGGAGGGACAGGGGTACTATAATTCACCCCTCCACTTT	CASSLEGQGYYNSPLHF
TRBD1	NA	TRBJ1-1	TRBV19	TGTGCCAGCAACAAGACCCCGACAGGGGGATATGAAGCTTTCTTT	CASNKTPTGGYEAFF
NA	NA	TRBJ2-5	TRBV29-1	TGCAGCGTTGAAGGAATGGCAGAAGAGACCCAGTACTTC	CSVEGMAEETQYF